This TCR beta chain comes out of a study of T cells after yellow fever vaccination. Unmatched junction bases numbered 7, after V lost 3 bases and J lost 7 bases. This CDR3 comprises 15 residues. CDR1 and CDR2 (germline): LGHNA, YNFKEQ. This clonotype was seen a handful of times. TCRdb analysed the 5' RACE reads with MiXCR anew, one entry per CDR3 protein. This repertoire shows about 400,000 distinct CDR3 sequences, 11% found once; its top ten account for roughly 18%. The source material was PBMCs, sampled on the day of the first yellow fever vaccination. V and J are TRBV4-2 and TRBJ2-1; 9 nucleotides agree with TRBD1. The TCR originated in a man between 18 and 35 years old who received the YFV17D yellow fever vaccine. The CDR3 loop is CASSQGDREGNEQFF. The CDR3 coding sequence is TGTGCCAGCAGCCAGGGGGACAGGGAAGGGAATGAGCAGTTCTTC.